This TCR beta chain was sequenced for a study of blood T cell repertoires in COVID-19. Turning to the study itself: Samples taken during acute and convalescent COVID-19 were collected in the United States, Italy and Spain. T cells, B-cell-depleted T cells, or PBMCs provided the cDNA or gDNA that served as material.

This clone was observed a few times. Sequencing was performed with immunoSEQ multiplex PCR; in TCRdb, only in-frame clones are kept and a portion is missing. Of approximately 150,000 clones listed, approximately 88% are singletons. The J segment lost 5 bases and the V segment lost 3 bases, leaving 2 bases of the junction unmatched. This CDR3 comprises 15 residues. CDR1 and CDR2 from the germline V gene are KGHSH and LQKENI. Enrolled through a virtual design, the participants were between roughly 18 and 95 years of age and came from about two dozen US areas. The clonotype was recovered from a man aged 65 to 79 who had been exposed to COVID-19. The source material was PBMCs or T cells enriched from blood (not recorded which). The V gene is TRBV18, the J gene TRBJ2-1, with TRBD2 matching 12 bases. The CDR3 region has the DNA TGTGCCAGCTCACCTCGACTAGCGGGAGACAATGAGCAGTTCTTC. This sequence encodes CASSPRLAGDNEQFF.